Listed below are T cell receptor beta chains from one sample, sequenced in a study of T cell responses to AZD1222 COVID-19 vaccine. Sequencing was performed with immunoSEQ multiplex PCR; in TCRdb, only in-frame clones are kept and a portion is missing. In the table there are some 150,000 clones, over 85% of which are singletons. The sample consisted of peripheral blood, taken 28 days after the second AZD1222 dose. These receptors all stem from an adult who received the AZD1222 COVID-19 vaccine. The CDR3 runs from the conserved cysteine through the conserved F or W. D genes are given only for firm matches. A row's size may be missing; if present it is once, few, many or a size class.

abundance: once
j_gene: TRBJ1-6
v_gene: TRBV7-2
d_gene: NA
CDR3nt: TGTGCCAGCAGCCTAAGACCCGGAGCCTATAATTCACCCCTCCACTTT
CDR3aa: CASSLRPGAYNSPLHF

abundance: NA
j_gene: TRBJ2-7
v_gene: TRBV14
d_gene: NA
CDR3nt: TGTGCCAGCAGCCAAGATTGGGGGAGTCACTACGAGCAGTACTTC
CDR3aa: CASSQDWGSHYEQYF

abundance: NA
j_gene: TRBJ1-2
v_gene: TRBV28
d_gene: TRBD1
CDR3nt: TGTGCCAGCAGGTTGCTAACGGGACAGAGTAACTATGGCTACACCTTC
CDR3aa: CASRLLTGQSNYGYTF

abundance: once
j_gene: TRBJ2-3
v_gene: TRBV27
d_gene: NA
CDR3nt: TGTGCCAGCAGTTGGGACTTCCTAAGCACAGATACGCAGTATTTT
CDR3aa: CASSWDFLSTDTQYF

abundance: NA
j_gene: TRBJ2-5
v_gene: TRBV18
d_gene: TRBD1
CDR3nt: TGTGCCAGCTCGCTTGGACAGGGCGACGGTGGGACCCAGTACTTC
CDR3aa: CASSLGQGDGGTQYF

abundance: NA
j_gene: TRBJ2-7
v_gene: TRBV3-1/TRBV3-2
d_gene: NA
CDR3nt: TGTGCCAGCAGCCGATCCTCCGGGACTGACTACGAGCAGTACTTC
CDR3aa: CASSRSSGTDYEQYF

abundance: NA
j_gene: TRBJ1-2
v_gene: TRBV5-4
d_gene: NA
CDR3nt: TGTGCCAGCAGCTTGTTTGGGTGGGGGGCCGATGGCTACACCTTC
CDR3aa: CASSLFGWGADGYTF

abundance: few
j_gene: TRBJ2-7
v_gene: TRBV28
d_gene: NA
CDR3nt: TGTGCAGCGAAAGGGAGGAGCGCCTACGAGCAGTACTTC
CDR3aa: CAAKGRSAYEQYF

abundance: NA
j_gene: TRBJ1-1
v_gene: TRBV19
d_gene: NA
CDR3nt: TGTGCCAGTAGTCGTAGCCAGATCTCTGGAGCTTTCTTT
CDR3aa: CASSRSQISGAFF

abundance: NA
j_gene: TRBJ2-5
v_gene: TRBV19
d_gene: NA
CDR3nt: TGTGCCAGTCGCGGGACAGCCTGGAAGGAGACCCAGTACTTC
CDR3aa: CASRGTAWKETQYF

abundance: few
j_gene: TRBJ2-1
v_gene: TRBV4-3
d_gene: TRBD1
CDR3nt: TGCGCCAGCAGCCAAGACCACAGGGGCTTCAGCAATGAGCAGTTCTTC
CDR3aa: CASSQDHRGFSNEQFF

abundance: once
j_gene: TRBJ2-2
v_gene: TRBV5-1
d_gene: TRBD2
CDR3nt: TGCGCCAGCAGCTTGCGGGAGGGCCCCTACACCGGGGAGCTGTTTTTT
CDR3aa: CASSLREGPYTGELFF

abundance: once
j_gene: TRBJ1-5
v_gene: TRBV9
d_gene: TRBD1
CDR3nt: TGTGCCAGCAGCGAGGGGACAGGGGGCAATCAGCCCCAGCATTTT
CDR3aa: CASSEGTGGNQPQHF

abundance: NA
j_gene: TRBJ1-3
v_gene: TRBV5-4
d_gene: TRBD1
CDR3nt: TGTGCCAGCAGCAACTACCGGGACAGGGGCCGTGGTGGAAACACCATATATTTT
CDR3aa: CASSNYRDRGRGGNTIYF

abundance: few
j_gene: TRBJ2-7
v_gene: TRBV7-3
d_gene: NA
CDR3nt: TGTGCCAGCAGCTTAACTCGGGGTCCTTACGAGCAGTACTTC
CDR3aa: CASSLTRGPYEQYF

abundance: NA
j_gene: TRBJ1-4
v_gene: TRBV27
d_gene: NA
CDR3nt: TGTGCCAGCAGTTTATTACCTGAGGGGACAACTAATGAAAAACTGTTTTTT
CDR3aa: CASSLLPEGTTNEKLFF

abundance: once
j_gene: TRBJ2-7
v_gene: TRBV6-2/TRBV6-3
d_gene: NA
CDR3nt: TGTGCCAGCAGTCGCGAAGAGAGGGACGAGCAGTACTTC
CDR3aa: CASSREERDEQYF

abundance: NA
j_gene: TRBJ2-7
v_gene: TRBV12-5
d_gene: NA
CDR3nt: TGTGCTAGTGGTTTTGGGGGGAGTCGAGGCGAGCAGTACTTC
CDR3aa: CASGFGGSRGEQYF

abundance: NA
j_gene: TRBJ2-3
v_gene: TRBV24-1
d_gene: TRBD2
CDR3nt: TGTGCCACCAGTGACCCCCCCGGGACTAGCGGGAGGGAGGGCACAGATACGCAGTATTTT
CDR3aa: CATSDPPGTSGREGTDTQYF

abundance: NA
j_gene: TRBJ2-7
v_gene: TRBV6-1
d_gene: NA
CDR3nt: TGTGCCAGCAGTGAAGTTGTGGGGGCGTCCTACGAGCAGTACTTC
CDR3aa: CASSEVVGASYEQYF

abundance: NA
j_gene: TRBJ1-6
v_gene: TRBV29-1
d_gene: NA
CDR3nt: TGCAGCGTCGCAACAGCGACTGGTAATTCACCCCTCCACTTT
CDR3aa: CSVATATGNSPLHF

abundance: NA
j_gene: TRBJ2-1
v_gene: TRBV5-1
d_gene: NA
CDR3nt: TGCGCCAGCAGCTCCACCTTTGGAGCGGACCCAGGCGATGAGCAGTTCTTC
CDR3aa: CASSSTFGADPGDEQFF

abundance: NA
j_gene: TRBJ2-1
v_gene: TRBV7-6
d_gene: NA
CDR3nt: TGTGCCAGCAGCCCCGGGCCCGATCGCTTGCAGTTCTTC
CDR3aa: CASSPGPDRLQFF

abundance: NA
j_gene: TRBJ1-2
v_gene: TRBV5-1
d_gene: TRBD1
CDR3nt: TGCGCCAGCAGCCTCGGGGACAGGGGAAACTATGGCTACACCTTC
CDR3aa: CASSLGDRGNYGYTF

abundance: NA
j_gene: TRBJ1-2
v_gene: TRBV5-6
d_gene: NA
CDR3nt: TGTGCCAGCATGGCAGGGGCTAACTATGGCTACACCTTC
CDR3aa: CASMAGANYGYTF

abundance: NA
j_gene: TRBJ2-1
v_gene: TRBV11-3
d_gene: NA
CDR3nt: TGTGCCAGCAGAGTAGCGGTCAATGAGCAGTTCTTC
CDR3aa: CASRVAVNEQFF

abundance: NA
j_gene: TRBJ2-1
v_gene: TRBV5-1
d_gene: NA
CDR3nt: TGCGCCAGCAGCTTATCAGAGGAGCAGTTCTTC
CDR3aa: CASSLSEEQFF

abundance: NA
j_gene: TRBJ2-1
v_gene: TRBV19
d_gene: TRBD2
CDR3nt: TGTGCCAGTAGTATCTCCAGGGGTCTAGCGGGAGTTGAGCAGTTCTTC
CDR3aa: CASSISRGLAGVEQFF

abundance: NA
j_gene: TRBJ1-4
v_gene: TRBV19
d_gene: NA
CDR3nt: TGTGCCAGTAGTTCCCGACGGACAGAATTTAATGAAAAACTGTTTTTT
CDR3aa: CASSSRRTEFNEKLFF

abundance: NA
j_gene: TRBJ2-2
v_gene: TRBV7-8
d_gene: NA
CDR3nt: TGTGCCAGCAGCTTACGGCTTGAGCCGAACACCGGGGAGCTGTTTTTT
CDR3aa: CASSLRLEPNTGELFF

abundance: NA
j_gene: TRBJ2-1
v_gene: TRBV28
d_gene: NA
CDR3nt: TGTGCCAGCAGTTCACAGGGCTCCTACAATGAGCAGTTCTTC
CDR3aa: CASSSQGSYNEQFF

abundance: NA
j_gene: TRBJ2-1
v_gene: TRBV6-4
d_gene: NA
CDR3nt: TGTGCCAGCAGTCTTGGTGGGGGGAGGAATGAGCAGTTCTTC
CDR3aa: CASSLGGGRNEQFF

abundance: NA
j_gene: TRBJ2-2
v_gene: TRBV7-2
d_gene: NA
CDR3nt: TGTGCCAGCCTAGGCCCGGGTCTTTACACCGGGGAGCTGTTTTTT
CDR3aa: CASLGPGLYTGELFF

abundance: NA
j_gene: TRBJ1-2
v_gene: TRBV7-8
d_gene: NA
CDR3nt: TGTGCCAGCAGCCGGGGGCCCCCCGGCTACACCTTC
CDR3aa: CASSRGPPGYTF

abundance: NA
j_gene: TRBJ1-1
v_gene: TRBV2
d_gene: NA
CDR3nt: TGTGCCAGCAGTGACAGGGTACCCACTGAAGCTTTCTTT
CDR3aa: CASSDRVPTEAFF

abundance: NA
j_gene: TRBJ2-5
v_gene: TRBV3-1/TRBV3-2
d_gene: NA
CDR3nt: TGTGCCAGCGGACCCGGGCCCTTAGAGACCCAGTACTTC
CDR3aa: CASGPGPLETQYF

abundance: few
j_gene: TRBJ1-1
v_gene: TRBV5-6
d_gene: NA
CDR3nt: TGTGCCACCGGCCGGGGGGTTTTAGCGAACACTGAAGCTTTCTTT
CDR3aa: CATGRGVLANTEAFF

abundance: NA
j_gene: TRBJ2-2
v_gene: TRBV7-2
d_gene: TRBD2
CDR3nt: TGTGCCAGCAGCTTAGGGCCAGCGGGAGGGCCGGGTTACACCGGGGAGCTGTTTTTT
CDR3aa: CASSLGPAGGPGYTGELFF